This section outlines one T cell receptor (beta chain) sequence together with its context. This specimen comes from a study of blood T cell repertoires in COVID-19. The wider study: The origin of the acute and convalescent COVID-19 samples was the United States, Italy and Spain. Sources were T cells, B-cell-depleted T cells, or PBMCs; the material itself was cDNA or gDNA.

Germline CDR1 SNHLY, CDR2 FYNNEI. J lost 2 bases, V lost 2 bases, and 2 bases had no gene match. The CDR3 consists of 16 residues. Authors' analysis steps: Scientists estimated how many nucleated cells there were by amplifying reference gene primers. Using immunoSEQ multiplex PCR, the repertoire was profiled, and TCRdb retains in-frame clones only, with some absent. That table is the source of V, J and clone size, and D and trimming were worked out from the DNA. The table includes hundreds of thousands of clones, approximately 87% detected once. Sequenced input: peripheral blood. This chain joins TRBV2 and TRBJ2-3; TRBD2 matches at 12 bases. This TCR came from a woman in her fifties or sixties who had recovered from COVID-19. The CDR3 sequence: CASSETSGRHTDTQYF. The CDR3 DNA is TGTGCCAGCAGTGAAACTAGCGGGAGGCACACAGATACGCAGTATTTT.